These 20 T cell receptor beta chains share one sample of origin, sequenced in a study of T cells in Graves' hyperthyroidism and ophthalmopathy. The TCR beta CDR3 regions underwent amplification using RNA transcripts as the source. HTBI primers were employed in a first-round RT-PCR of the TCR CDR3. TCRdb passed the multiplex PCR reads through MiXCR, listing each CDR3 protein once. The sample yields over 700,000 distinct CDR3 sequences, around 38% seen once. The specimen sequenced was blood. These receptor sequences come from a man in his late teens or twenties with Graves' hyperthyroidism.

This clonotype is a singleton in its sample. It may be a read error: a sequence one base away is much more abundant. The chain combines TRBV2 with TRBJ1-3; no clear D gene. The CDR3 spans 12 residues. The germline gives CDR1 SNHLY, CDR2 FYNNEI. V was pared by 8 bases and J by 4 bases, with 9 bases between. The CDR3 sequence is CASGMLGNTIYF. The CDR3 coding sequence is TGTGCCAGCGGGATGCTGGGAAACACCATATATTTT.

This clonotype occurred a few times. The CDR3 spells CASSLDRGSDSYEQYF. The CDR3 DNA is TGTGCCAGCAGTTTGGACAGGGGTTCAGACTCCTACGAGCAGTACTTC. The V call is TRBV7-8, the J call TRBJ2-7; TRBD1 agrees at 9 bases. The V gene end was trimmed by 6 bases and the J gene end by 0 bases; junction bases not matched to a gene: 9. This CDR3 is 16 amino acids long. The germline CDR1 and CDR2 sequences are SGHVS and FQNEAQ. Using reference TRBV7-8 and TRBJ2-7 for the parts outside the CDR3, the full variable domain is GAGVSQSPRYKVAKRGQDVALRCDPISGHVSLFWYQQALGQGPEFLTYFQNEAQLDKSGLPSDRFFAERPEGSVSTLKIQRTQQEDSAVYLCASSLDRGSDSYEQYFGPGTRLTVT.

The CDR3 reads CASSLYLAREQYF. Written as DNA, the CDR3 is TGTGCCAGCAGCTTATATCTAGCGCGCGAGCAGTACTTC. This chain connects TRBV7-8 to TRBJ2-7, with D possibly TRBD2 on 6 matching bases. The germline gives CDR1 SGHVS, CDR2 FQNEAQ. The CDR3 extends over 13 amino acids. The ends were cut back, 2 bases at V and 6 bases at J, with 11 bases in the middle.

The V gene is TRBV2, the J gene TRBJ2-2; 8 bases map to TRBD1. Unmatched junction bases numbered 10, after V lost 8 bases and J lost 5 bases. CDR1 is SNHLY, CDR2 FYNNEI, per germline. The CDR3 is made up of 15 amino acids. Here the CDR3 DNA reads TGTGCCAGCGCGTCGGGACAGGCGATAACCGGGGAGCTGTTTTTT. This codes for CASASGQAITGELFF.

This clonotype showed up many times. The rearrangement uses TRBV2 and TRBJ2-2; 7 bases map to TRBD2. V was clipped by 9 bases and J by 6 bases; unmatched bases: 7. This CDR3 spans 13 amino acids. CDR1 SNHLY and CDR2 FYNNEI come from the germline V gene. CDR3 bases: TGTGCCAGTCTAGCGGACGTAGCCGGGGAGCTGTTTTTT. This sequence encodes CASLADVAGELFF. Combining the CDR3 with reference TRBV2 and TRBJ2-2 gives the whole variable domain EPEVTQTPSHQVTQMGQEVILRCVPISNHLYFYWYRQILGQKVEFLVSFYNNEISEKSEIFDDQFSVERPDGSNFTLKIRSTKLEDSAMYFCASLADVAGELFFGEGSRLTVL.

This rearrangement joins TRBV29-1 to TRBJ1-2; 9 nucleotides agree with TRBD1. Germline CDR1 SQVTM, CDR2 ANQGSEA. The CDR3 extends over 12 amino acids. V lost 6 bases to trimming and J lost 4 bases; unmatched junction nucleotides: 3. The CDR3 spells CSVTGGGYGYTF. CDR3 coding DNA: TGCAGCGTGACAGGGGGTGGCTATGGCTACACCTTC.

This clonotype was recorded a few times. The V call is TRBV20-1, the J call TRBJ1-4, with D hard to call. The V gene's germline CDR1 is DFQATT and CDR2 SNEGSKA (reference sequence). The CDR3 has 15 residues. The V and J ends lost 0 bases and 0 bases respectively, with 8 bases between them. The CDR3 DNA sequence: TGCAGTGCTAGAGATAAGGCAGCAACTAATGAAAAACTGTTTTTT. It specifies CSARDKAATNEKLFF.

The gene calls are TRBV2 and TRBJ2-2; 16 bases fit TRBD2. This CDR3 has 18 amino acids. V lost 6 bases and J lost 3; bases outside the gene matches: 7. The germline V gene encodes CDR1 SNHLY and CDR2 FYNNEI. CDR3 loop: CASRSPGLAGGDTGELFF. CDR3 DNA sequence: TGTGCCAGCAGAAGCCCGGGACTAGCGGGGGGGGACACCGGGGAGCTGTTTTTT.

This clonotype was detected many times. The V call is TRBV29-1, the J call TRBJ1-2; TRBD1 is a possible D gene (6 bases). Trimming took off 2 bases at V and 2 bases at J, with 9 bases between the two ends. CDR1 is SQVTM and CDR2 is ANQGSEA in the germline V gene. CDR3 length: 13 residues. The CDR3 DNA reads as TGCAGCGTTGAAACAGGGCTGAACTATGGCTACACCTTC. It yields the protein CSVETGLNYGYTF.

This clonotype has only a few counts. The chain employs TRBV12-3 or TRBV12-4 and TRBJ1-5; 7 positions match TRBD1. This CDR3 is built from 13 residues. Unmatched junction bases numbered 4, after V lost 5 bases and J lost 6 bases. CDR3 in DNA: TGTGCCAGCAGTAGGGGGCATAGTCAGCCCCAGCATTTT. Its protein is CASSRGHSQPQHF.

With regard to this clonotype: A much larger clone differs from this one at a single base, so this may be a read error. The chain combines TRBV7-7 with TRBJ2-2; D is possibly TRBD2 (6 bases). This CDR3 contains 13 residues. Germline assignment: CDR1 SSHAT and CDR2 FNYEAQ (reference sequence). The CDR3: CASGLYSTGELFF. CDR3 nucleotide sequence: TGTGCTAGCGGCCTGTACTCCACCGGGGAGCTGTTTTTT.

This clonotype was observed many times. This chain joins TRBV15 and TRBJ2-7, with D perhaps TRBD1 (5 bases). CDR3 length equals 13 residues. Germline V lookup: CDR1 LNHNV, CDR2 YYDKDF (reference sequence). V was clipped by 1 base and J by 11 bases, with 15 bases between them. This CDR3 is CATSRGGTGVKYF. The CDR3 nucleotides read TGTGCCACCAGCAGAGGTGGCACAGGAGTAAAGTACTTC.

This clonotype has ten or more counts. The V call is TRBV2, the J call TRBJ1-2; D remains unclear. Germline-derived CDR1 and CDR2 are SNHLY and FYNNEI. Trimming shortened V by 5 bases and J by 6 bases, and 13 bases separated the two germline ends. This CDR3 has 13 amino acids. The CDR3 coding sequence is TGTGCCAGCAGTCCCCCGTACCGCGATGGCTACACCTTC. Translated: CASSPPYRDGYTF.

This clonotype has a count of ten or more. This chain uses TRBV7-9 with TRBJ1-2, with D hard to call. V was pared by 1 base and J by 7 bases, with 7 bases between. The CDR3 sequence is 12 residues long. From germline, CDR1 is SEHNR and CDR2 FQNEAQ (reference sequence). The CDR3 DNA reads as TGTGCCAGCAGCTTAGAACAACCTGGCTACACCTTC. Its translation is CASSLEQPGYTF.

The J gene is TRBJ1-4, the V gene TRBV7-2; no firm D call. From germline, CDR1 is SGHTA and CDR2 FQGNSA. V lost 0 bases and J lost 5, with 10 bases in between. The CDR3 totals 15 residues. CDR3 sequence reads: CASSLAGPSNEKLFF. CDR3 in DNA: TGTGCCAGCAGCTTAGCCGGGCCATCAAATGAAAAACTGTTTTTT. Full variable domain (remainder filled in from reference TRBV7-2 and TRBJ1-4): GAGVSQSPSNKVTEKGKDVELRCDPISGHTALYWYRQSLGQGLEFLIYFQGNSAPDKSGLPSDRFSAERTGGSVSTLTIQRTQQEDSAVYLCASSLAGPSNEKLFFGSGTQLSVL.

This rearrangement joins TRBV7-9 to TRBJ2-7; no reliable D call. Germline CDR1 reads SEHNR; CDR2 reads FQNEAQ (reference sequence). Trimming left V 3 bases short and J 11 bases short, with 17 bases between. The CDR3 sequence is 13 residues long. CDR3 bases: TGTGCCAGCAGCTTTGGATCTGAAGGAGCTGAGTACTTC. This translates into CASSFGSEGAEYF. Full variable domain (remainder filled in from reference TRBV7-9 and TRBJ2-7): DTGVSQNPRHKITKRGQNVTFRCDPISEHNRLYWYRQTLGQGPEFLTYFQNEAQLEKSRLLSDRFSAERPKGSFSTLEIQRTEQGDSAMYLCASSFGSEGAEYFGPGTRLTVT.

This clonotype was detected once. A much larger clone differs by one base, so this may be a read error. The rearrangement uses TRBV7-2 and TRBJ2-5; 8 bases are a match to TRBD2. The germline V gene encodes CDR1 SGHTA and CDR2 FQGNSA. V shed 5 bases, J shed 6 bases, and the junction held 8 bases outside the gene matches. The CDR3 contains 14 residues. DNA of the CDR3: TGTGCCAGCAGCCTCAGCGGGAGTAGGCAGACCCAGTACTTC. It yields the protein CASSLSGSRQTQYF.

This clonotype was seen many times. The chain employs TRBV7-6 and TRBJ2-2, with D possibly TRBD1 on 5 matching bases. The length of the CDR3 is 13 residues. Per the germline V gene, CDR1 is SGHVS and CDR2 is FNYEAQ. The germline V and J ends were trimmed by 4 bases and 7 bases, with 10 bases remaining between them. CDR3 in amino acids: CASSSQGNGELFF. For the CDR3, the DNA is TGTGCCAGCAGCTCCCAGGGTAACGGGGAGCTGTTTTTT.

As regards this clonotype: It may be a read error: a sequence one base away is much more abundant. The chain couples TRBV19 to TRBJ1-5, with D unresolved. The V and J ends lost 3 bases and 0 bases respectively, with 9 bases between them. Germline V CDR1 and CDR2: LNHDA, SQIVND (reference sequence). The CDR3 is 15 residues long. CDR3 sequence reads: CASSIEVYSNQPQHF. The CDR3 nucleotides read TGTGCCAGTAGTATTGAAGTGTATAGCAATCAGCCCCAGCATTTT.

In its sample, this clonotype was seen many times. This sequence joins TRBV5-1 and TRBJ1-1; no clear D gene. Germline CDR1 SGHRS, CDR2 YFSETQ. The CDR3 contains 11 residues. The germline V and J ends were trimmed by 7 bases and 8 bases, with 12 bases remaining between them. The CDR3 protein is CASRLGKEAFF. The CDR3 DNA reads TGCGCCAGCCGGTTGGGGAAAGAAGCTTTCTTT.